This T cell receptor (beta chain) was observed in a study of blood T cell repertoires in COVID-19. The wider study: Both acute and convalescent COVID-19 samples were obtained from the United States, Italy and Spain. PBMCs, B-cell-depleted T cells, or T cells provided the cDNA or gDNA that made up the material.

Authors' analysis steps: The assay estimated nucleated cells by amplifying reference gene primers. Sequencing used immunoSEQ multiplex PCR; TCRdb keeps in-frame clones, though not all of them. D and trimming were read from the DNA, whereas the V and J calls and clone size are those reported in that table. The data show 100,000 or so clones, roughly 90% seen once. The CDR3 has 19 amino acids. V was shortened by 5 bases and J by 0 bases, with 23 bases between the two germline ends. Germline V gives CDR1 MNHNY, CDR2 SVGAGI (reference sequence). The sample taken for sequencing was peripheral blood. The genes are TRBV6-6 and TRBJ1-5, with no clear D. The clonotype comes from a man in his sixties with acute or convalescent COVID-19. The CDR3 DNA reads as TGTGCCAGCAGTCGTCCAAGAGAACCGGGTTTCTATAGCAATCAGCCCCAGCATTTT. Protein sequence: CASSRPREPGFYSNQPQHF.